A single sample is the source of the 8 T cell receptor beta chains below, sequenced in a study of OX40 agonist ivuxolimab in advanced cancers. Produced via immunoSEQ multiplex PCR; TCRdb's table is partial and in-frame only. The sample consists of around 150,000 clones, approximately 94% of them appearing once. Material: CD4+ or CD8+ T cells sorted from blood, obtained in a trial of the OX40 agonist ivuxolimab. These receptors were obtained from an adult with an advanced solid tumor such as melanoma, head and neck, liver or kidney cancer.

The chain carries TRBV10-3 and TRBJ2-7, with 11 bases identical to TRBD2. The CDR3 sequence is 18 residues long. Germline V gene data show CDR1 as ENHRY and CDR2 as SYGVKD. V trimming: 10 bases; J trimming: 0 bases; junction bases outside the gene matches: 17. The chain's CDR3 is CATPCGVAGGLSSYEQYF. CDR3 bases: TGTGCCACCCCCTGCGGGGTAGCGGGAGGGCTAAGCTCCTACGAGCAGTACTTC.

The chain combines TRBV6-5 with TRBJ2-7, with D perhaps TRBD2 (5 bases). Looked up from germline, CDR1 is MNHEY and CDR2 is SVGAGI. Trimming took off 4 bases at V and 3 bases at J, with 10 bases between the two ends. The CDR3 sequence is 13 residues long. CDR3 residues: CASSLRGRYEQYF. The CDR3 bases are TGTGCCAGCAGTTTAAGAGGGCGCTACGAGCAGTACTTC.

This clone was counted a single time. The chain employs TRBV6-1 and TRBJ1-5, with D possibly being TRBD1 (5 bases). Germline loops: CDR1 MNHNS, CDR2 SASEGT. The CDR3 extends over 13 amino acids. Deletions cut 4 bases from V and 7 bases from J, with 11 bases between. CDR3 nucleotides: TGTGCCAGCAGTGCAGAACGGGACCAGCCCCAGCATTTT. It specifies CASSAERDQPQHF.

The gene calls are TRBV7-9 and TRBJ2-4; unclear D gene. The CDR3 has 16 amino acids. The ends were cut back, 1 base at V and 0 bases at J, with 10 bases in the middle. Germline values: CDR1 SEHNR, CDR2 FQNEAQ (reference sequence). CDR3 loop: CASSLGQNLAKNIQYF. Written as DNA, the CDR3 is TGTGCCAGCAGCTTAGGGCAGAACCTAGCCAAAAACATTCAGTACTTC.

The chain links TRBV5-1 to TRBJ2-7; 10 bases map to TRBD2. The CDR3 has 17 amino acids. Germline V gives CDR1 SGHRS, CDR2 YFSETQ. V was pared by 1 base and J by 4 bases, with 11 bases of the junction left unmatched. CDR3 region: CASSLSLAGGPGYEQYF. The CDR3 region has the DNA TGCGCCAGCAGCTTGAGTTTAGCGGGGGGACCGGGTTACGAGCAGTACTTC. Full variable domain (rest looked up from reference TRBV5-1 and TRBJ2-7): KAGVTQTPRYLIKTRGQQVTLSCSPISGHRSVSWYQQTPGQGLQFLFEYFSETQRNKGNFPGRFSGRQFSNSRSEMNVSTLELGDSALYLCASSLSLAGGPGYEQYFGPGTRLTVT.

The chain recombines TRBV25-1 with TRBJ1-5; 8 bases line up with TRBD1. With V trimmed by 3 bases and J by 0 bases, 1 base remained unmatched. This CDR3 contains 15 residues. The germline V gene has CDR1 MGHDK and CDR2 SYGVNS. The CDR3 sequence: CASSETGASNQPQHF. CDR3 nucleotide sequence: TGTGCCAGCAGTGAGACAGGGGCTAGCAATCAGCCCCAGCATTTT.

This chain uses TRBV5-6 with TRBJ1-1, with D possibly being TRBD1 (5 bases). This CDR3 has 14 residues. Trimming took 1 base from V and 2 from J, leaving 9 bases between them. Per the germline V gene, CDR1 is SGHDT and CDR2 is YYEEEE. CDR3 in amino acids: CASSLFGANTEAFF. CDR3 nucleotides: TGTGCCAGCAGCTTGTTTGGGGCTAACACTGAAGCTTTCTTT.

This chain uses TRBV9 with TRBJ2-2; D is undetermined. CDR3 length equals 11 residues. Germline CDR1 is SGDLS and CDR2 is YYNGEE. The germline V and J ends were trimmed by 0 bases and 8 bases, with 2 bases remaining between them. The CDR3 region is CASSVAGELFF. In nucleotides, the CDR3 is TGTGCCAGCAGCGTAGCTGGGGAGCTGTTTTTT.